These T cell receptor beta chains were read from a single sample in a study of radiation and T cells in renal cell carcinoma. Assay: immunoSEQ multiplex PCR; the TCRdb copy retains only in-frame clones and omits some. Of about 86,000 clones listed, approximately 80% are singletons. This material consisted of blood, taken from a patient whose treatment included radiotherapy and nephrectomy. The receptors were sampled from a man aged 45-65 years with renal cell carcinoma. The CDR3 runs from the conserved cysteine through the conserved F or W.

TRBV5-1,CASSRAPGNSNYGYTF
TRBV6-5,CASSYGVGLTDTQYF
TRBV7-2,CASTLTSGILDTQYF
TRBV4-1,CASSQDGQLWGYTF
TRBV11-2,CASSSLRETQYF
TRBV19,CASSFPIQDTTSNQPQHF
TRBV9,CASSAASGRDFSTQYF
TRBV18,CASSPPSSSGGYNEQFF
TRBV4-3,CASSQDFGQGGTANEQFF
TRBV5-1,CASRRDTEGTEAFF
TRBV19,CASSAQTATNEKLFF
TRBV6-6,CASSYFLGQGDYGYTF
TRBV6-1,CASSETGHSGNTIYF
TRBV15,CATSRAGTANTEAFF
TRBV28,CASRTPGLAGGRGYEQYF
TRBV19,CASSRTSGYSYNEQFF